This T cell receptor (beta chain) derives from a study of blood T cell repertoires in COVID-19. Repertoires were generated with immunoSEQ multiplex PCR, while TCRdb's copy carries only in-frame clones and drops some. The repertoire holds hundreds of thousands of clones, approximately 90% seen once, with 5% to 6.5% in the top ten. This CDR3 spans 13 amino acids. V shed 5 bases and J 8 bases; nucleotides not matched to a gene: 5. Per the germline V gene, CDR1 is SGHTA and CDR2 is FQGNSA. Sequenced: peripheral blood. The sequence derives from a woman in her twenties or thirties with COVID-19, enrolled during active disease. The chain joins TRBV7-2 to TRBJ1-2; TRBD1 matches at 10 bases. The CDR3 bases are TGTGCCAGCAGCACGCGGACAGGGGGAGGCTACACCTTC. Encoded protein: CASSTRTGGGYTF.